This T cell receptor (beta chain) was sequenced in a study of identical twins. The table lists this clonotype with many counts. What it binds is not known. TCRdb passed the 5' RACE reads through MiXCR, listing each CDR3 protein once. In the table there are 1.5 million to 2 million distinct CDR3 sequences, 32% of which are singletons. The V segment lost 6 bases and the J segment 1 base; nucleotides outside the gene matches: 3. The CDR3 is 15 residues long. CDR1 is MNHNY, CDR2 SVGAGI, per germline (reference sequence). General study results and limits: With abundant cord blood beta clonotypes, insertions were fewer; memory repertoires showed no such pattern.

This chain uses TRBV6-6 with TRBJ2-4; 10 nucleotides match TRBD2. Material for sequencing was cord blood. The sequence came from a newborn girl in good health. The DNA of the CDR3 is TGTGCCAGCAGGGATAGCGGGGGGGCCAAAAACATTCAGTACTTC. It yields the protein CASRDSGGAKNIQYF.